Listed here are 32 T cell receptor beta chains from one sample, sequenced in a study of OX40 agonist ivuxolimab in advanced cancers. TCRdb keeps only in-frame clones here, not all; method: immunoSEQ multiplex PCR. The sample yields tens of thousands of clones, around four fifths seen once. The material was CD4+ or CD8+ T cells sorted from blood, obtained in a trial of the OX40 agonist ivuxolimab. The receptors stem from an adult with an advanced solid tumor such as melanoma, head and neck, liver or kidney cancer.

This clone has just one count. This chain connects TRBV5-1 to TRBJ2-1, with D unresolved. This CDR3 spans 16 amino acids. V was cut by 1 base and J by 0 bases, with 11 bases left in between. CDR1 and CDR2 from the germline V gene are SGHRS and YFSETQ. CDR3 DNA: TGCGCCAGCAGCTTGAGCTCCTTTAGCTCCTACAATGAGCAGTTCTTC. Protein: CASSLSSFSSYNEQFF. The whole variable domain, filled in from reference TRBV5-1 and TRBJ2-1, reads KAGVTQTPRYLIKTRGQQVTLSCSPISGHRSVSWYQQTPGQGLQFLFEYFSETQRNKGNFPGRFSGRQFSNSRSEMNVSTLELGDSALYLCASSLSSFSSYNEQFFGPGTRLTVL.

This clone came up once. The rearrangement uses TRBV4-2 and TRBJ1-2; 8 bases are a match to TRBD1. In germline, CDR1 is LGHNA, CDR2 YNFKEQ. The J segment lost 6 bases and the V segment lost 0 bases, leaving 9 bases of the junction unmatched. This CDR3 is built from 16 residues. The CDR3 spells CASSQEDGQGGNGYTF. The CDR3 DNA sequence: TGTGCCAGCAGCCAAGAAGATGGACAGGGAGGTAATGGCTACACCTTC.

V usage is TRBV6-5 and J usage is TRBJ2-1, with D perhaps being TRBD1 or TRBD2 (6 bases each). The CDR3 is 14 amino acids. Germline assignment: CDR1 MNHEY and CDR2 SVGAGI. Trimming removed 0 bases at V and 9 bases at J, with 12 bases between. The DNA for the CDR3 is TGTGCCAGCAGTTACTCCAACGGAGGGGGTGAGCAGTTCTTC. As protein: CASSYSNGGGEQFF.

The chain links TRBV29-1 to TRBJ2-3; 8 nucleotides agree with TRBD1. The CDR3 is 15 amino acids. J gave up 2 bases and V 4 bases, and 8 bases lay outside the gene matches. Germline CDR1 reads SQVTM; CDR2 reads ANQGSEA. CDR3 DNA: TGCAGCGTTGCTTGGACGGACAGGGCCACAGATACGCAGTATTTT. Translating it yields CSVAWTDRATDTQYF.

CDR3: CASSLWGRSSYEQYF. DNA of the CDR3: TGTGCCAGCAGTTTATGGGGGCGATCCTCCTACGAGCAGTACTTC. The gene calls are TRBV27 and TRBJ2-7, with a tentative D call TRBD1 (6 bases). The CDR3 has 15 amino acids. Trimming took off 1 base at V and 0 bases at J, with 10 bases between the two ends. The germline gives CDR1 MNHEY, CDR2 SMNVEV (reference sequence).

The chain employs TRBV19 and TRBJ2-5, with D possibly TRBD1 on 7 matching bases. Trimming took off 3 bases at V and 4 bases at J, with 9 bases between the two ends. Germline V gene sequence: CDR1 LNHDA, CDR2 SQIVND (reference sequence). The CDR3 has 13 amino acids. In DNA form, the CDR3 reads TGTGCCAGTAGTATCCAGGGGGGAGAGACCCAGTACTTC. This translates into CASSIQGGETQYF.

The V call is TRBV7-8, the J call TRBJ2-7; 7 nucleotides match TRBD1. Trimming at V came to 1 base and at J to 2 bases, leaving 11 bases not matched to a gene. Germline V CDR1 and CDR2: SGHVS, FQNEAQ. The CDR3 runs to 17 residues. CDR3 residues: CASSLGVMGTVAYEQYF. The CDR3 DNA follows: TGTGCCAGCAGCTTAGGAGTGATGGGGACAGTTGCCTACGAGCAGTACTTC.

This clone was detected a few times. V and J are TRBV2 and TRBJ2-1; 8 bases are shared with TRBD1. There are 15 residues in the CDR3. Per germline, CDR1 SNHLY and CDR2 FYNNEI. V was clipped by 5 bases and J by 3 bases; unmatched bases: 6. The CDR3 reads CASSSRQGSYNEQFF. In DNA form, the CDR3 reads TGTGCCAGCAGTTCCCGACAGGGGAGCTACAATGAGCAGTTCTTC.

The rearrangement uses TRBV28 and TRBJ1-1; D is unclear. Looked up from germline, CDR1 is MDHEN and CDR2 is SYDVKM. V dropped 3 bases and J dropped 2 bases, with 7 bases sitting between them. The CDR3 extends over 13 amino acids. CDR3: CASSFPGNTEAFF. The DNA for the CDR3 is TGTGCCAGCAGTTTTCCAGGAAACACTGAAGCTTTCTTT.

This chain links TRBV11-3 with TRBJ1-2; a weak D match, TRBD1 (6 bases). Trimming removed 7 bases from V and 3 bases from J, with 15 bases in between. In germline, CDR1 is SGHNT, CDR2 YENEEA. The CDR3 runs to 14 residues. The CDR3 loop reads CASTQRAGDYGYTF. CDR3 nucleotides: TGTGCCAGCACCCAACGCGCAGGGGACTATGGCTACACCTTC.

J is TRBJ2-1 and V is TRBV7-9, with D possibly matching TRBD2 (6 bases). Germline values: CDR1 SEHNR, CDR2 FQNEAQ (reference sequence). This CDR3 region has 15 residues. Trimming took 1 base from V and 4 from J, leaving 11 bases between them. The CDR3 nucleotides are TGTGCCAGCAGCTTAGTTAGCGGATCGTACAATGAGCAGTTCTTC. Amino acids: CASSLVSGSYNEQFF. The variable domain in full, with the rest retrieved from reference TRBV7-9 and TRBJ2-1, is DTGVSQNPRHKITKRGQNVTFRCDPISEHNRLYWYRQTLGQGPEFLTYFQNEAQLEKSRLLSDRFSAERPKGSFSTLEIQRTEQGDSAMYLCASSLVSGSYNEQFFGPGTRLTVL.

The sample holds one count of this clone. The chain has TRBV7-3 and TRBJ1-2; the match to TRBD1 covers 7 bases. Trimming removed 5 bases from V and 0 bases from J; junction bases left unmatched: 9. Germline V gives CDR1 SGHTA, CDR2 FQGTGA. The CDR3 has 16 amino acids. The CDR3 spells CASSPFGTASNYGYTF. The CDR3 DNA reads TGTGCCAGCAGCCCTTTCGGGACAGCGTCTAACTATGGCTACACCTTC. The variable domain in full, with the rest retrieved from reference TRBV7-3 and TRBJ1-2, is GAGVSQTPSNKVTEKGKYVELRCDPISGHTALYWYRQSLGQGPEFLIYFQGTGAADDSGLPNDRFFAVRPEGSVSTLKIQRTERGDSAVYLCASSPFGTASNYGYTFGSGTRLTVV.

The chain employs TRBV28 and TRBJ2-7, with 9 bases aligning to TRBD1. Germline V gene lookup returns CDR1 MDHEN and CDR2 SYDVKM. With 6 bases clipped from V and 3 bases from J, the junction kept 3 bases outside the gene matches. The CDR3 length is 13 residues. The CDR3 is CASRGTGFYEQYF. In DNA form, the CDR3 reads TGTGCCAGCAGGGGGACAGGGTTCTACGAGCAGTACTTC.

This chain uses TRBV7-8 with TRBJ2-1; a possible D gene is TRBD2 (7 bases). Germline V gene sequence: CDR1 SGHVS, CDR2 FQNEAQ. This CDR3 has 15 residues. The V end was cut by 2 bases, the J end by 5 bases, with 13 bases between. The CDR3, as DNA: TGTGCCAGCAGCTTACTCCCGGGGGGCAACAATGAGCAGTTCTTC. This encodes CASSLLPGGNNEQFF.

V gene TRBV6-4 combines with J gene TRBJ2-5, with D tentatively TRBD2 (5 bases). Germline V gives CDR1 MRHNA, CDR2 SNTAGT. The V and J ends lost 4 bases and 5 bases respectively, with 11 bases between them. This CDR3 comprises 13 residues. CDR3: CASSADAGETQYF. DNA of the CDR3: TGTGCCAGCAGTGCCGACGCGGGTGAGACCCAGTACTTC.

The rearrangement uses TRBV5-1 and TRBJ2-5; 10 positions match TRBD2. TRBJ2-7 matches the DNA end more closely, so the J call is doubtful. The CDR3 is 15 amino acids. Per germline, CDR1 SGHRS and CDR2 YFSETQ. CDR3 sequence reads: CASSLALAGLYEQYF. The CDR3 coding sequence is TGCGCCAGCAGCTTGGCACTAGCGGGGTTATACGAGCAGTACTTC.

The chain links TRBV4-1 to TRBJ1-5; unclear D gene. The CDR3 sequence is 13 residues long. CDR1 MGHRA and CDR2 YSYEKL come from the germline V gene. V was pared by 4 bases and J by 2 bases, with 6 bases between. This CDR3 is CASSRGGNQPQHF. CDR3 DNA: TGCGCCAGCAGCCGCGGTGGCAATCAGCCCCAGCATTTT.

The chain has TRBV21-1 and TRBJ1-5. TRBV21-1 is reported as a pseudogene. The length of the CDR3 is 15 residues. CDR3 residues: CASSCRERSNQPQHF. DNA for the CDR3: TGTGCCAGCAGCTGTCGTGAGAGGAGCAATCAGCCCCAGCATTTT.

CDR3 loop: CASSTTNTEAFF. DNA of the CDR3: TGTGCCAGCAGTACGACAAACACTGAAGCTTTCTTT. The chain combines TRBV28 with TRBJ1-1; the D is unclear. V lost 5 bases and J lost 2, with 6 bases in between. The CDR3 is 12 residues long. The germline V gene has CDR1 MDHEN and CDR2 SYDVKM.

The chain links TRBV27 to TRBJ1-3; 10 bases agree with TRBD1. The CDR3 covers 17 residues. The junction had 9 bases not matched to a gene; V was cut back by 5 bases and J by 2 bases. The germline V gene encodes CDR1 MNHEY and CDR2 SMNVEV (reference sequence). The DNA for the CDR3 is TGTGCCAGCAGTGAGCGACCGGGACAGGGGACTGGAAACACCATATATTTT. It encodes CASSERPGQGTGNTIYF.

CDR3 in DNA: TGTGCCAGCAGCTCCACGCTCTCTAGCGGGAACTACGAGCAGTACTTC. Its translation: CASSSTLSSGNYEQYF. The chain uses TRBV13 and TRBJ2-7, with 9 bases aligning to TRBD2. The germline CDR1 and CDR2 sequences are PRHDT and FYEKMQ (reference sequence). The CDR3 extends over 16 amino acids. V shed 4 bases, J shed 3 bases, and the junction held 10 bases outside the gene matches. The full variable domain, with the rest looked up from reference TRBV13 and TRBJ2-7, is AAGVIQSPRHLIKEKRETATLKCYPIPRHDTVYWYQQGPGQDPQFLISFYEKMQSDKGSIPDRFSAQQFSDYHSELNMSSLELGDSALYFCASSSTLSSGNYEQYFGPGTRLTVT.

Only a few counts were recorded for this clone. The genes are TRBV6-1 and TRBJ1-2; unclear D gene. The V end was cut by 7 bases, the J end by 6 bases, with 21 bases between. From germline, CDR1 is MNHNS and CDR2 SASEGT. The CDR3 spans 15 residues. The CDR3 protein is CASTFLPGAQNGYTF. CDR3 DNA sequence: TGTGCCAGCACGTTTCTGCCGGGAGCCCAAAATGGCTACACCTTC.

This chain joins TRBV5-1 and TRBJ2-7; 8 bases are a match to TRBD2. V dropped 5 bases and J dropped 1; count of bases not matched to a gene: 5. The length of the CDR3 is 14 residues. Germline V gene lookup returns CDR1 SGHRS and CDR2 YFSETQ. The CDR3 is CASSEAGVSYEQYF. CDR3 bases: TGCGCCAGCAGTGAAGCGGGGGTGTCCTACGAGCAGTACTTC.

The chain uses TRBV6-5 and TRBJ2-7; possibly TRBD1 for D (5 bases). The CDR3 consists of 16 residues. Trimming stripped 0 bases from V and 3 bases from J, with 15 bases between. In germline, CDR1 is MNHEY, CDR2 SVGAGI. This CDR3 is CASSYSSSTEYYEQYF. Written as DNA, the CDR3 is TGTGCCAGCAGTTACTCTTCGTCGACAGAGTACTACGAGCAGTACTTC.

The chain recombines TRBV6-5 with TRBJ1-2, with D possibly matching TRBD1 (5 bases). Between the trimmed V and J ends, which lost 2 bases and 2 bases, there was a span of 15 bases. The germline V gene encodes CDR1 MNHEY and CDR2 SVGAGI. CDR3 length: 16 amino acids. CDR3 nucleotides: TGTGCCAGCAGTTACCTACCCCCGACAGAGAACTATGGCTACACCTTC. Its protein is CASSYLPPTENYGYTF.

This chain joins TRBV4-3 and TRBJ2-1; possible D gene TRBD2, 7 bases. Germline CDR1 is LGHNA and CDR2 is YSLEER. The V end lost 4 bases, the J end lost 6 bases, and 13 bases lay between the germline ends. The CDR3 runs 14 residues. The CDR3 DNA follows: TGCGCCAGCAGCCTTCGGGGAGGGGGCAATGAGCAGTTCTTC. Translation gives CASSLRGGGNEQFF.

This chain connects TRBV27 to TRBJ2-1; 7 bases match TRBD2. Trimming at V came to 7 bases and at J to 2 bases, leaving 8 bases not matched to a gene. From germline, CDR1 is MNHEY and CDR2 SMNVEV (reference sequence). The CDR3 is made up of 15 amino acids. CDR3 nucleotides: TGTGCCAGCACTTCGGGGGGTGCGCCCTACAATGAGCAGTTCTTC. Its translation: CASTSGGAPYNEQFF.

The V and J genes are TRBV27 and TRBJ2-1, with D perhaps matching TRBD1 (6 bases). Between the trimmed V and J ends, which lost 2 bases and 9 bases, there was a span of 11 bases. In germline, CDR1 is MNHEY, CDR2 SMNVEV (reference sequence). The CDR3 contains 13 residues. CDR3 loop: CASSLDDRSEQFF. The CDR3 nucleotides read TGTGCCAGCAGTTTAGATGACAGGAGTGAGCAGTTCTTC.

This clone appeared a single time. The rearrangement uses TRBV27 and TRBJ1-5, with 10 bases identical to TRBD1. CDR1 is MNHEY and CDR2 is SMNVEV in the germline V gene (reference sequence). The ends lost 3 bases at V and 6 bases at J; junction bases unmatched: 11. The CDR3 sequence is 17 residues long. CDR3 bases: TGTGCCAGCAGTTTGCTCCCACTCGGGACAGGGGTTCAGCCCCAGCATTTT. It yields the protein CASSLLPLGTGVQPQHF.

V is TRBV4-1 and J is TRBJ1-2; D is possibly TRBD1 (5 bases). Germline-derived CDR1 and CDR2 are MGHRA and YSYEKL. V lost 0 bases and J 7 bases, leaving 12 bases between the germline ends. The CDR3 is 14 amino acids. The CDR3 bases are TGCGCCAGCAGCCAAGACCTCCAGGGAGGTGGCTACACCTTC. Its translation: CASSQDLQGGGYTF.

The chain couples TRBV27 to TRBJ2-5; D possibly corresponds to TRBD2 (6 bases). CDR1 MNHEY and CDR2 SMNVEV come from the germline V gene (reference sequence). Trimming shortened V by 0 bases and J by 7 bases, and 18 bases separated the two germline ends. This CDR3 region has 16 residues. CDR3 nucleotide sequence: TGTGCCAGCAGTTTATCCTGGCCAAGCGCCGGGGGGACCCAGTACTTC. This gives the protein CASSLSWPSAGGTQYF.

The chain joins TRBV6-1 to TRBJ1-1; D is ambiguous. With 5 bases removed from V and 7 bases from J, the gap between germline ends came to 17 bases. Germline-derived CDR1 and CDR2 are MNHNS and SASEGT. The CDR3 contains 14 residues. CDR3 nucleotides: TGTGCCAGCAGTTTGGACTCTGGGCTTGGTGAAGCTTTCTTT. This translates into CASSLDSGLGEAFF.